This TCR beta chain was recorded in a study of T cells in women clearing cervical HPV infection. Study-level information: Case blood drawn at lesion detection; control blood after infection cleared. Notes on the study in general: It is unknown whether associations predate infection; no effector/memory or HPV-specific sorting.

About this clone itself: Antigen: not known. The read ends 3 residues shy of where the CDR3 ends; the end is completed using the germline J gene.

Cervical HPV DNA detected by MY09/MY11 PCR, typed by dot-blot. Sequenced by immunoSEQ multiplex PCR; TCRdb stores in-frame clones only, minus some. The specimen's table records under 45,000 clones. CDR3 length: 11 amino acids. Per germline, CDR1 MDHEN and CDR2 SYDVKM. Trimming removed 10 bases from V and 6 bases from J, with 11 bases in between. This TCR came from a woman aged 18 to 75 with a cervical HPV16 infection that either progressed to CIN3+ or cleared (not recorded which). The chain couples TRBV28 to TRBJ2-3; maybe TRBD2 (6 bases). The sample taken for sequencing was blood buffy coat. The covered CDR3 bases are TGTGCCAACGGGGGTTTCGATACG. Translated, it gives CANGGFDT. Given in full, the CDR3 is CANGGFDTQYF. Full variable domain (missing parts from reference TRBV28 and TRBJ2-3): DVKVTQSSRYLVKRTGEKVFLECVQDMDHENMFWYRQDPGLGLRLIYFSYDVKMKEKGDIPEGYSVSREKKERFSLILESASTNQTSMYLCANGGFDTQYFGPGTRLTVL.